This T cell receptor beta chain emerged from a study of blood T cell repertoires in COVID-19. V shed 1 base and J 9 bases; nucleotides not matched to a gene: 8. The CDR3 spans 16 residues. Germline V gene sequence: CDR1 SGHVS, CDR2 FNYEAQ. This table comes from immunoSEQ multiplex PCR, and its TCRdb copy is limited to in-frame clones, with some not included. The sample contains fewer than 350,000 clones, 70% to 90% of which appear only once. Patients at the Seattle site were enrolled during active infection and followed longitudinally. What was sequenced was peripheral blood. V and J are TRBV7-6 and TRBJ1-6, with TRBD1 matching 8 bases. The sequence was collected from a woman aged 30 to 39 with COVID-19, enrolled during active disease. The CDR3 protein is CASSLDSIDRGSPLHF. The CDR3 DNA follows: TGTGCCAGCAGCTTAGATTCAATCGACAGGGGTTCACCCCTCCACTTT.